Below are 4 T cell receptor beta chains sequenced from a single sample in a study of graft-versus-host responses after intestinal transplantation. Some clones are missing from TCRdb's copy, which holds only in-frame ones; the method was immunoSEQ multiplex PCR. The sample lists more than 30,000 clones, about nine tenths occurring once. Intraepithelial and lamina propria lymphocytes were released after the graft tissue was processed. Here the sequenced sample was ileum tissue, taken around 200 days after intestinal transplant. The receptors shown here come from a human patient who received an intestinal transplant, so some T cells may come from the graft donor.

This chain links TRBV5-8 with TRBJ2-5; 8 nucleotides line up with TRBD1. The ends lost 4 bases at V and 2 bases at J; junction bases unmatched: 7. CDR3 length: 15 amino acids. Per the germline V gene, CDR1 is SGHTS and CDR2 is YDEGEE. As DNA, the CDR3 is TGTGCCAGCAGCCCTGGGACAGGCTGGCAAGAGACCCAGTACTTC. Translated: CASSPGTGWQETQYF.

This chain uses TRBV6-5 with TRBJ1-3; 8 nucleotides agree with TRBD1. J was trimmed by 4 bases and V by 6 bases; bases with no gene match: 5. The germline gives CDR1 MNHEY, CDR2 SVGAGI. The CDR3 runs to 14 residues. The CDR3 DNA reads TGTGCCAGCAGAGGACCAGGGGGCGGAAACACCATATATTTT. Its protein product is CASRGPGGGNTIYF.

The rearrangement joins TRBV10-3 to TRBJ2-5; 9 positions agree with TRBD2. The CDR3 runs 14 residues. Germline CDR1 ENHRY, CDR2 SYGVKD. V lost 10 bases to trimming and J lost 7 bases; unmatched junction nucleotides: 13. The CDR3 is CATVASGKEGTQYF. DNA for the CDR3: TGTGCCACGGTTGCTAGCGGGAAGGAGGGGACCCAGTACTTC.

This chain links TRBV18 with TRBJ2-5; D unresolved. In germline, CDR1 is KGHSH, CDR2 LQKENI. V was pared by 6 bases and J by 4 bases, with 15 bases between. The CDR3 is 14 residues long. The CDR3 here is CASSSPEYRETQYF. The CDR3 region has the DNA TGTGCCAGCTCGTCCCCAGAATATAGAGAGACCCAGTACTTC.